The present entry profiles one T cell receptor beta chain with its context. The specificity of this receptor is unknown. Base qualities are not provided; no much larger clone lies one nucleotide away. TCR alpha and beta CDR3 regions were amplified with the iRepertoire nested amplicon-rescue multiplex PCR (arm-PCR) platform from RNA. The input for one-step reverse transcription and amplification was roughly 85-400 ng of tissue mRNA or PBMC total RNA. Following bead purification, Illumina adapters were added by a secondary multiplex PCR, and libraries between 200 and 400 bp were gel-purified. Internal 6-nucleotide barcodes were carried by the libraries and were used for demultiplexing. Sequencing of the libraries was done on an Illumina MiSeq using 2x220 or 2x250 nucleotide paired-end reads. In the original analysis: Paired reads were merged using FLASH 1.2.11 and were aligned to the GRCh37 human genome using BWA-MEM, after which TRA and TRB reads were extracted. An IMGT-derived reference of cassette sequences and CDR3 motifs, with pseudogenes included, was used for V and J assignment. Reads were translated in three frames, and productive CDR3s were defined by a C…FGXG motif without stop codons. Clonotypes were defined as unique combinations of V-J cassette pair and CDR3 amino acid sequence. Filtering of reads was based on Hamming distance, with the threshold set by the sequence error rate of each sample in mapped regions. In TCRdb, the public reads were trimmed at Q25 with fastp and aligned with MiXCR, with productive beta chains retained. Each CDR3 protein gets just one entry, which takes the most common genes and DNA from the rows behind it. The V and J calls were not made by the authors but by TCRdb's processing. The sample table lists approximately 120,000 distinct CDR3 sequences, approximately 25% of them with a count of one. The ten largest clonotypes hold roughly 15% of the sample.

The sample comes from a study of glioma-infiltrating T cells listed by TCRdb under 2016. Background for the entire study: Sequencing of TCR alpha- and beta-chain repertoires was performed on glioma tissue, on non-neoplastic brain tissue, and on matched peripheral blood mononuclear cells. The paired cohort comprised three low-grade glioma patients, roughly 8 primary glioblastoma patients and three non-glioma patients contributing non-neoplastic brain tissue. To measure how far tissue and blood T-cell populations diverged, each tissue-infiltrating repertoire was compared against the peripheral blood repertoire of the same patient.

On the study overall, not on this receptor specifically: In non-neoplastic patients, VJ-independent divergence between tissue and blood fell below expectation, whereas in all gliomas, and especially in low-grade gliomas, the divergence rose above expectation. Group comparisons were based on small numbers of patients: three non-neoplastic, three low-grade glioma and roughly eight glioblastoma patients. Very few CDR3 sequences were shared between tissue and blood, attributed to high CDR3 diversity and limited sampling.

V and J are trimmed by 1 base and 0 bases, and the gene matches miss 2 bases of the junction. The CDR3 runs 16 amino acids, cysteine and phenylalanine included. The only DNA kept is the CDR3, 48 bases in frame from the first base. CDR1 is given as GTSNPN and CDR2 as SVGIG, both from the germline V gene (reference sequence). This receptor was taken from a human donor with low-grade glioma or glioblastoma, undergoing nonglioma brain surgery, or in good health (not recorded which). What was sequenced was glioma tissue, nonneoplastic brain tissue, or PBMCs (not recorded which). This chain is built from TRBV30 and TRBJ2-3; 12 bases in the junction line up with TRBD2. The CDR3 corresponds to CAWSAGTSGSTDTQYF. The sequenced DNA: TGTGCCTGGAGTGCCGGGACTAGCGGGAGCACAGATACGCAGTATTTT.